A single sample gave rise to the 9 T cell receptor beta chains below, sequenced in a study of T cell repertoires in cytomegalovirus infection. One entry per CDR3 protein results from TCRdb running MiXCR on the reads. The table records some 800,000 distinct CDR3 sequences, almost 30% of them present only once. These receptors are not linked to any known antigen. The sample in question was cultured CD8+ T cells from PBMCs, obtained from culture after CMV antigen stimulation. The receptors stem from a human donor in good health (CMV status not recorded). Some clones in this sample may be carry-over from other donors' samples.

This clonotype was recorded a few times. V is TRBV7-9 and J is TRBJ2-7; 7 bases fit TRBD1. Germline V gene sequence: CDR1 SEHNR, CDR2 FQNEAQ (reference sequence). V was clipped by 5 bases and J by 12 bases; unmatched bases: 10. The CDR3 has 12 residues. The DNA for the CDR3 is TGTGCCAGCAGCAAAGCCGACAGGGATCCGTACGTC. Its protein product is CASSKADRDPYV.

The CDR3 loop reads CSVEDLPNPTYNEQFF. CDR3 sequence (DNA): TGCAGCGTTGAAGATCTACCGAACCCAACCTACAATGAGCAGTTCTTC. The chain carries TRBV29-1 and TRBJ2-1, with D uncertain. The CDR3 length is 16 residues. The ends were cut back, 0 bases at V and 2 bases at J, with 14 bases in the middle. Germline assignment: CDR1 SQVTM and CDR2 ANQGSEA.

The sample holds many counts of this clonotype. The V call is TRBV7-2, the J call TRBJ1-6, with TRBD1 as a possible D gene (6 bases). Germline loops: CDR1 SGHTA, CDR2 FQGNSA. V dropped 2 bases and J dropped 8 bases, with 10 bases sitting between them. The CDR3 is 14 residues long. CDR3 sequence reads: CASSLQGGDSPLHF. In DNA form, the CDR3 reads TGTGCCAGCAGCTTACAAGGGGGTGATTCACCCCTCCACTTT.

V usage is TRBV29-1 and J usage is TRBJ1-2; D gene unclear. Trimming left V 4 bases short and J 8 bases short, with 14 bases between. CDR1 and CDR2 (germline): SQVTM, ANQGSEA. This CDR3 has 12 residues. The CDR3, as DNA: TGCAGCGTTGCCCGGGGTCGGGAAGGCTACACCTTC. Its translation is CSVARGREGYTF.

The table lists this clonotype with a few counts. The chain uses TRBV27 and TRBJ1-2; tentatively, D is TRBD1 (5 bases). Trimming took 5 bases from V and 8 from J, leaving 21 bases between them. Germline V lookup: CDR1 MNHEY, CDR2 SMNVEV (reference sequence). The CDR3 has 15 residues. CDR3 in amino acids: CASSPSATGLDGYTF. CDR3 DNA sequence: TGTGCCAGCAGTCCCTCTGCCACGGGGCTTGACGGCTACACCTTC.

There are a few counts of this clonotype. The chain combines TRBV5-5 with TRBJ1-4; no reliable D call. Deletions cut 0 bases from V and 8 bases from J, with 14 bases between. The CDR3 sequence is 15 residues long. Germline V CDR1 and CDR2: SGHKS, YYEKEE (reference sequence). The CDR3 sequence: CASSLGLGRGEKLFF. As DNA, the CDR3 is TGTGCCAGCAGCTTGGGCTTGGGTCGTGGGGAAAAACTGTTTTTT.

In DNA form, the CDR3 reads TGTGCCAGCAGTCCCGACCACAAGGCCGAAAAGCCCCTGAGTGATGGCTACACCTTC. Encoded protein: CASSPDHKAEKPLSDGYTF. J is TRBJ1-2 and V is TRBV12-3 or TRBV12-4; D call uncertain. The CDR3 is 19 amino acids. Trimming stripped 5 bases from V and 6 bases from J, with 31 bases between.

Points on this clonotype: One end of the junction fails to match germline, which may point to a read error. The chain recombines TRBV7-7 with TRBJ2-5; TRBD2 matches at 7 bases. From germline, CDR1 is SSHAT and CDR2 FNYEAQ (reference sequence). The CDR3 sequence is 15 residues long. As DNA, the CDR3 is TGTGCTAGCAGCTTATCTGCGGGGGTATATGAGACCCAGTACTTC. Translated, it gives CASSLSAGVYETQYF.

This clonotype was counted between two and nine times. The V gene is TRBV27, the J gene TRBJ1-2, with TRBD1 matching 9 bases. J lost 3 bases, V lost 4 bases, and 6 bases had no gene match. The CDR3 runs to 15 residues. Germline V lookup: CDR1 MNHEY, CDR2 SMNVEV (reference sequence). The CDR3 bases are TGTGCCAGCAGTTCGCAACAGGGGGCTTACTATGGCTACACCTTC. This sequence encodes CASSSQQGAYYGYTF.